This TCR beta chain came from a study of OX40 agonist ivuxolimab in advanced cancers. Study-level information: Dose-escalation patients' cancers were hepatocellular carcinoma, melanoma, renal cell or head and neck cancer. Under the entry rules, prior anti-PD-1, anti-PD-L1 or anti-CTLA-4 therapy was allowed, and more than 35% had some.

To note about this clone: Its target is not known.

Notes on the study in general: Both CD4+ and CD8+ T cell populations in blood had undergone clonal expansion by week 6 at 0.1 to 3.0 mg/kg.

Patients were ruled out by autoimmune disease history or systemic immunosuppression. Assay used: immunoSEQ multiplex PCR; TCRdb lists only in-frame clones, some missing. Among roughly 34,000 clones listed, roughly 84% were seen once. The clonotype originates from an adult with an advanced solid tumor such as melanoma, head and neck, liver or kidney cancer. The sequencing used CD4+ or CD8+ T cells sorted from blood, collected in a trial of the OX40 agonist ivuxolimab.

The CDR3, as DNA: TGTGCCAGCAGCTTAGTACATGGGTGGGATGGCTACACCTTC. Protein product: CASSLVHGWDGYTF. The V gene is TRBV7-2, the J gene TRBJ1-2; D remains unclear. V gave up 1 base and J gave up 6 bases, with 12 bases separating them. Germline assignment: CDR1 SGHTA and CDR2 FQGNSA. This CDR3 has 14 amino acids.